This is a list of T cell receptor beta chains from one sample in a study of T cells in Graves' hyperthyroidism and ophthalmopathy. From the multiplex PCR reads, TCRdb called clonotypes with MiXCR, one entry per CDR3 protein. Of about 380,000 distinct CDR3 sequences listed, approximately 17% are singletons. The sequencing sample was made of blood. All receptors come from a young man with Graves' ophthalmopathy. CDR3s include the opening cysteine and the closing phenylalanine or tryptophan. A D gene is named only where the DNA matches it firmly. A row's size may be missing; if present it is once, few, many or a size class.

TRBJ1-2 | TRBV2 | few | TRBD1 | CASIFGQVAYYGYTF | TGTGCCAGCATCTTCGGACAGGTTGCGTACTATGGCTACACCTTC
TRBJ2-3 | TRBV20-1 | many | TRBD1 | CSAIGTGALTDTQYF | TGCAGTGCTATTGGGACAGGGGCCCTCACAGATACGCAGTATTTT
TRBJ2-3 | TRBV24-1 | - | TRBD2 | CATSDPSGSGTDTQYF | TGTGCCACCAGTGATCCCAGCGGGAGTGGCACAGATACGCAGTATTTT
TRBJ1-2 | TRBV19 | - | TRBD1 | CAIRSGTGANYGYTF | TGTGCCATAAGGAGCGGGACAGGGGCTAACTATGGCTACACCTTC
TRBJ1-2 | TRBV11-1 | many | TRBD1 | CASTGETGEYGYTF | TGTGCCAGCACGGGAGAGACAGGGGAATATGGCTACACCTTC
TRBJ1-2 | TRBV3-1 | many | - | CASTSGYGYTF | TGTGCCAGCACCTCGGGCTATGGCTACACCTTC
TRBJ1-1 | TRBV11-2 | - | TRBD1 | CASSDRDRGDTEAFF | TGTGCCAGCAGCGACCGGGACAGGGGGGACACTGAAGCTTTCTTT
TRBJ2-5 | TRBV9 | many | - | CASSVGIQETQYF | TGTGCCAGCAGCGTAGGCATCCAAGAGACCCAGTACTTC
TRBJ2-1 | TRBV6-5 | few | TRBD1 | CASSYGAGGWNEQFF | TGTGCCAGCAGTTACGGGGCAGGGGGCTGGAATGAGCAGTTCTTC
TRBJ1-4 | TRBV7-9 | many | TRBD1 | CASSFRDRDEKLFF | TGTGCCAGCAGCTTCAGGGACAGGGACGAAAAACTGTTTTTT
TRBJ1-2 | TRBV7-8 | many | - | CASSLGGSSYGYTF | TGTGCCAGCAGCTTAGGTGGTTCGTCCTATGGCTACACCTTC
TRBJ2-7 | TRBV7-9 | many | TRBD2 | CASSGGGNEQYF | TGTGCCAGCAGCGGGGGGGGGAACGAGCAGTACTTC
TRBJ2-7 | TRBV20-1 | once | - | CSARPRDFPSYEQYF | TGCAGTGCTAGACCCCGGGACTTCCCTTCCTACGAGCAGTACTTC
TRBJ2-3 | TRBV12-3/TRBV12-4 | many | - | CASSPTPDTQYF | TGTGCCAGCAGCCCCACGCCAGATACGCAGTATTTT
TRBJ1-2 | TRBV27 | many | - | CASSPPPSTWDGYTF | TGTGCCAGCAGCCCTCCCCCCTCGACTTGGGATGGCTACACCTTC
TRBJ2-6 | TRBV5-8 | - | - | CASSLGQLLSGANVLTF | TGTGCCAGCAGCTTGGGACAGCTCCTCTCTGGGGCCAACGTCCTGACTTTC
TRBJ2-1 | TRBV29-1 | - | - | CSVEEYQETQFF | TGCAGCGTTGAGGAGTATCAAGAGACCCAGTTCTTC